A single sample is the source of the 29 T cell receptor beta chains below, sequenced in a study of blood T cell repertoires in COVID-19. Assay: immunoSEQ multiplex PCR; the TCRdb copy retains only in-frame clones and omits some. Among more than 100,000 clones listed, 81% were seen once. The sequenced sample consisted of peripheral blood. Every receptor here comes from a woman in her sixties or seventies with active or convalescent COVID-19.

This chain uses TRBV19 with TRBJ2-5, with TRBD1 identical over 12 bases. The germline gives CDR1 LNHDA, CDR2 SQIVND (reference sequence). The CDR3 totals 15 residues. With V trimmed by 9 bases and J by 5 bases, 10 bases remained unmatched. In nucleotides, the CDR3 is TGTGCCAGCCGACCCGGGACAGGGGGCTGGGAGACCCAGTACTTC. Its translation is CASRPGTGGWETQYF.

J is TRBJ1-1 and V is TRBV6-2 or TRBV6-3; the D gene is possibly TRBD1 (5 bases). V was shortened by 4 bases and J by 2 bases, with 14 bases between the two germline ends. The germline CDR1 and CDR2 sequences are MNHEY and SVGEGT. CDR3 size: 15 residues. CDR3 amino acids: CASSSILGPNTEAFF. As DNA, the CDR3 is TGTGCCAGCAGTTCGATTCTGGGGCCAAACACTGAAGCTTTCTTT.

The chain carries TRBV5-4 and TRBJ2-5, with 12 bases that match TRBD2. In germline, CDR1 is SGHNT, CDR2 YYREEE (reference sequence). This CDR3 region has 16 residues. Unmatched junction bases numbered 8, after V lost 3 bases and J lost 5 bases. CDR3 DNA: TGTGCCAGCAGCTCTCTAGCGGGGGGGCGGGGGGAGACCCAGTACTTC. Its protein product is CASSSLAGGRGETQYF.

The V and J genes are TRBV9 and TRBJ1-2; 8 bases align to TRBD1. Germline values: CDR1 SGDLS, CDR2 YYNGEE. The ends lost 7 bases at V and 6 bases at J; junction bases unmatched: 2. The CDR3 covers 11 residues. The CDR3 DNA is TGTGCCAGCGCGGACAGGGATGGCTACACCTTC. Translated: CASADRDGYTF.

The V call is TRBV2, the J call TRBJ2-3; tentative D call: TRBD2 (5 bases). The ends were cut back, 11 bases at V and 0 bases at J, with 15 bases in the middle. Germline V gene lookup returns CDR1 SNHLY and CDR2 FYNNEI. This CDR3 comprises 14 residues. The CDR3 here is CAGKDSYSTDTQYF. DNA for the CDR3: TGTGCCGGAAAGGACTCGTACAGCACAGATACGCAGTATTTT.

This chain links TRBV20-1 with TRBJ2-5; D is unresolved. The CDR3 contains 11 residues. Trimming shortened V by 1 base and J by 5 bases, and 5 bases separated the two germline ends. Germline loops: CDR1 DFQATT, CDR2 SNEGSKA (reference sequence). For the CDR3, the DNA is TGCAGTGCTAGAGCTAAGGAGACCCAGTACTTC. Protein sequence: CSARAKETQYF.

The chain has TRBV7-2 and TRBJ2-3; 8 bases are a match to TRBD2. Trimming removed 1 base from V and 2 bases from J; junction bases left unmatched: 2. The CDR3 has 15 residues. Germline lookup yields CDR1 SGHTA and CDR2 FQGNSA. The CDR3 here is CASSLDGRVTDTQYF. DNA for the CDR3: TGTGCCAGCAGCTTAGACGGGAGGGTCACAGATACGCAGTATTTT.

The table lists this clone with a count of one. The genes are TRBV5-1 and TRBJ1-3, with 9 bases that match TRBD1. This CDR3 is 15 amino acids long. After removal of 4 bases from V and 3 bases from J, the junction contained 5 bases not matched to a gene. Germline-derived CDR1 and CDR2 are SGHRS and YFSETQ. CDR3 in DNA: TGCGCCAGCAGCCCGGGACAGGGATATGGAAACACCATATATTTT. Amino acid sequence: CASSPGQGYGNTIYF.

This chain joins TRBV3-1 (or the pseudogene TRBV3-2) and TRBJ1-3; tentative D call: TRBD1 (5 bases). V was pared by 3 bases and J by 0 bases, with 6 bases between. The CDR3 has 14 amino acids. In germline, CDR1 is LGHDT, CDR2 YNNKEL (reference sequence). CDR3 coding DNA: TGTGCCAGCAGCCACAGGGTCTCTGGAAACACCATATATTTT. Its translation: CASSHRVSGNTIYF.

This chain links TRBV7-9 with TRBJ2-1, with TRBD2 identical over 7 bases. V gave up 0 bases and J gave up 7 bases; unmatched junction bases: 3. Germline lookup yields CDR1 SEHNR and CDR2 FQNEAQ (reference sequence). The CDR3 consists of 14 residues. CDR3 in amino acids: CASSLAPAGNEQFF. DNA for the CDR3: TGTGCCAGCAGCTTAGCTCCAGCGGGGAATGAGCAGTTCTTC.

The chain recombines TRBV18 with TRBJ1-6, with 9 bases aligning to TRBD1. Germline assignment: CDR1 KGHSH and CDR2 LQKENI. The CDR3 is made up of 17 amino acids. Trimming cost V 2 bases and J 0 bases; bases outside gene matches: 2. The CDR3 nucleotides are TGTGCCAGCTCACCATCGGACAGGGGCTCCTATAATTCACCCCTCCACTTT. This gives the protein CASSPSDRGSYNSPLHF.

A single count supports this clone. V and J are TRBV11-2 and TRBJ2-5; TRBD1 is a possible D gene (7 bases). The germline V gene encodes CDR1 SGHAT and CDR2 FQNNGV. The CDR3 has 15 amino acids. Trimming removed 1 base from V and 3 bases from J, with 12 bases in between. DNA for the CDR3: TGTGCCAGCAGCTTAGTAGGAGGGGGCGAAGAGACCCAGTACTTC. Amino acids: CASSLVGGGEETQYF.

CDR3 coding DNA: TGTGCCAGTAGTATAGTTGAGGGGGCCGGCACTGAAGCTTTCTTT. Its translation: CASSIVEGAGTEAFF. J is TRBJ1-1 and V is TRBV19, with 7 bases identical to TRBD1. There are 15 residues in the CDR3. The germline V gene has CDR1 LNHDA and CDR2 SQIVND (reference sequence). The junction had 6 bases not matched to a gene; V was cut back by 1 base and J by 4 bases.

The chain has TRBV6-2 or TRBV6-3 and TRBJ2-3; 10 bases are a match to TRBD2. The CDR3 runs 15 residues. The V and J ends lost 4 bases and 4 bases, in that order; junction bases with no gene match: 5. The germline gives CDR1 MNHEY, CDR2 SVGEGT. The CDR3 protein is CASSSLAGEADTQYF. The CDR3 DNA is TGTGCCAGCAGTTCTCTAGCGGGAGAAGCAGATACGCAGTATTTT.

Only one count was recorded for this clone. This sequence joins TRBV5-1 and TRBJ2-2; D remains ambiguous. Germline V gene sequence: CDR1 SGHRS, CDR2 YFSETQ. The CDR3 spans 14 residues. Trimming pared 7 bases from V and 1 base from J, leaving 11 bases between. CDR3 amino acids: CASALSGNTGELFF. The CDR3 DNA is TGCGCCAGCGCTTTGTCAGGGAACACCGGGGAGCTGTTTTTT.

The chain carries TRBV5-4 and TRBJ2-5; TRBD2 matches at 10 bases. The CDR3 extends over 16 amino acids. From germline, CDR1 is SGHNT and CDR2 YYREEE (reference sequence). V lost 2 bases to trimming and J lost 2 bases; unmatched junction nucleotides: 6. Here the CDR3 reads CASSLSSGGPQETQYF. The DNA for the CDR3 is TGTGCCAGCAGCTTATCTAGCGGGGGCCCACAAGAGACCCAGTACTTC.

This clone occurred once. V gene TRBV10-3 combines with J gene TRBJ1-6; D uncertain. The germline V gene has CDR1 ENHRY and CDR2 SYGVKD. This CDR3 region has 12 residues. V lost 7 bases and J 4 bases, leaving 5 bases between the germline ends. The CDR3 here is CAIIRYNSPLHF. The CDR3 DNA reads TGTGCCATCATACGGTATAATTCACCCCTCCACTTT.

In this sample, this clone turned up once. This chain links TRBV15 with TRBJ2-1; the match to TRBD2 covers 10 bases. CDR3 size: 19 residues. The V segment lost 0 bases and the J segment 8 bases; nucleotides outside the gene matches: 16. Germline V lookup: CDR1 LNHNV, CDR2 YYDKDF (reference sequence). CDR3: CATSREIYSPSGSFYEQFF. In DNA form, the CDR3 reads TGTGCCACCAGCAGAGAAATTTACTCCCCTAGCGGGAGTTTCTATGAGCAGTTCTTC.

This clone was observed a few times. This chain connects TRBV28 to TRBJ2-2; 9 positions agree with TRBD1. The V gene's germline CDR1 is MDHEN and CDR2 SYDVKM. Losses at the gene ends were 2 bases for V and 5 bases for J; bases not matched to a gene: 6. This CDR3 has 16 amino acids. DNA for the CDR3: TGTGCCAGCAGTTTAGGGGGACAGGGTTTTACCGGGGAGCTGTTTTTT. This sequence encodes CASSLGGQGFTGELFF. Supplemented by reference TRBV28 and TRBJ2-2, the full variable domain reads DVKVTQSSRYLVKRTGEKVFLECVQDMDHENMFWYRQDPGLGLRLIYFSYDVKMKEKGDIPEGYSVSREKKERFSLILESASTNQTSMYLCASSLGGQGFTGELFFGEGSRLTVL.

The chain is built from TRBV7-2 and TRBJ2-7, with D possibly being TRBD1 (6 bases). The CDR3 has 13 residues. V dropped 5 bases and J dropped 4 bases, with 12 bases sitting between them. Germline V gene sequence: CDR1 SGHTA, CDR2 FQGNSA. The CDR3 DNA sequence: TGTGCCAGCAGCCCTTCGGACAGATACGAGCAGTACTTC. Translating it yields CASSPSDRYEQYF.

The gene calls are TRBV15 and TRBJ2-5; 9 bases are shared with TRBD1. Germline V gene sequence: CDR1 LNHNV, CDR2 YYDKDF (reference sequence). The ends lost 7 bases at V and 5 bases at J; junction bases unmatched: 11. This CDR3 comprises 15 residues. The CDR3 reads CATTDQGQGEETQYF. CDR3 in DNA: TGTGCCACCACCGACCAGGGACAGGGAGAGGAGACCCAGTACTTC.

This chain connects TRBV23-1 to TRBJ1-5; D is perhaps TRBD1 (6 bases). TRBV23-1 is an open reading frame whose function is uncertain. V lost 4 bases and J 3 bases, leaving 7 bases between the germline ends. The CDR3 has 13 amino acids. CDR3 sequence (DNA): TGCGCCAGCAGTCCAGGGGACAATCAGCCCCAGCATTTT. This translates into CASSPGDNQPQHF.

This clone was counted once. The chain recombines TRBV6-5 with TRBJ2-5; maybe TRBD2 (6 bases). The CDR3 covers 14 residues. The V end lost 6 bases, the J end lost 7 bases, and 18 bases lay between the germline ends. Germline CDR1 MNHEY, CDR2 SVGAGI. DNA of the CDR3: TGTGCCAGCAGGGCGGACTATTCCTTTGGGACCCAGTACTTC. Protein sequence: CASRADYSFGTQYF.

The chain carries TRBV14 and TRBJ1-6, with D unclear. The CDR3 has 14 residues. Germline loops: CDR1 SGHDN, CDR2 FVKESK. V lost 0 bases to trimming and J lost 9 bases, with 9 bases between them. The CDR3: CASSQDFTGSPLHF. The CDR3 bases are TGTGCCAGCAGCCAAGACTTTACGGGTTCACCCCTCCACTTT.

This chain connects TRBV21-1 to TRBJ2-1; TRBD2 is the table's D call and was not checked against the DNA. TRBV21-1 is designated a pseudogene. The CDR3 sequence is 15 residues long. This chain's CDR3 is CASSTRSGLKDEQFF. CDR3 coding DNA: TGTGCCAGCAGCACCCGGTCGGGACTGAAGGATGAGCAGTTCTTC.

This chain links TRBV28 with TRBJ2-4, with 7 bases lining up with TRBD1. The CDR3 is made up of 20 amino acids. In germline, CDR1 is MDHEN, CDR2 SYDVKM. J lost 3 bases, V lost 2 bases, and 19 bases had no gene match. The CDR3 here is CASSLTGTAYSGKNKNIQYF. The CDR3 DNA is TGTGCCAGCAGTTTAACAGGGACAGCATATAGTGGGAAAAACAAAAACATTCAGTACTTC.

The rearrangement uses TRBV28 and TRBJ1-5; 12 nucleotides line up with TRBD1. CDR3 length equals 15 residues. Trimming cost V 5 bases and J 4 bases; bases outside gene matches: 3. Germline values: CDR1 MDHEN, CDR2 SYDVKM. The CDR3 DNA follows: TGTGCCAGCAGTCGGGACAGGGGGCCGAATCAGCCCCAGCATTTT. Translation: CASSRDRGPNQPQHF.

V is TRBV5-1 and J is TRBJ2-7, with D tentatively TRBD1 (5 bases). The length of the CDR3 is 14 residues. Germline CDR1 and CDR2: SGHRS and YFSETQ. V was cut by 5 bases and J by 1 base, with 13 bases left in between. Here the CDR3 reads CASRSGTGSYEQYF. In DNA form, the CDR3 reads TGCGCCAGCAGGTCGGGCACAGGATCCTACGAGCAGTACTTC.

The chain joins TRBV9 to TRBJ2-7, with D possibly TRBD1 on 6 matching bases. Germline V gene data show CDR1 as SGDLS and CDR2 as YYNGEE. The CDR3 runs to 14 residues. Trimming took 3 bases from V and 2 from J, leaving 12 bases between them. The CDR3 DNA is TGTGCCAGCAGCGGGGGAACAGGGCCCTACGAGCAGTACTTC. It translates to CASSGGTGPYEQYF.